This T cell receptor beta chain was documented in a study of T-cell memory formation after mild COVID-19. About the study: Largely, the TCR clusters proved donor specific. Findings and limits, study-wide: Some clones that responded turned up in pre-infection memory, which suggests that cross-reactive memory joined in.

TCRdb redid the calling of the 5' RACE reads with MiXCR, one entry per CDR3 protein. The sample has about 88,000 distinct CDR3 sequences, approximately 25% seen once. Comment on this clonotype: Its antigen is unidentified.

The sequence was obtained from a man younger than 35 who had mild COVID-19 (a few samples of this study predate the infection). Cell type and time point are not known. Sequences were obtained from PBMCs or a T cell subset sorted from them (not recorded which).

CDR3 DNA sequence: TGCGCCAGCAGCCAAACAGGGTCGGGTGGCTACACCTTC. This sequence encodes CASSQTGSGGYTF. V usage is TRBV4-1 and J usage is TRBJ1-2; possibly TRBD1 for D (6 bases). The V and J ends lost 2 bases and 7 bases respectively, with 11 bases between them. This CDR3 has 13 residues. Per germline, CDR1 MGHRA and CDR2 YSYEKL.